This T cell receptor (beta chain) is drawn from a study of beta chain features in type 1 diabetes. Whole-study results and caveats: Type 1 diabetes patients showed a moderate but significant shortening of TCRB CDR3s in all four CD4+ subsets. The study found fewer insertions and more deletions at VDJ junctions in type 1 diabetes patients.

The CDR3 runs to 12 residues. Looked up from germline, CDR1 is LNHNV and CDR2 is YYDKDF (reference sequence). Trimming cost V 0 bases and J 7 bases, with 6 bases left between them. Every bit of the isolated RNA underwent reverse transcription, so sequencing read expressed TCRB transcripts. Naive, central memory and regulatory T cell samples came to a mean of approximately 3.57 million reads. Using immunoSEQ multiplex PCR, the repertoire was profiled, and TCRdb retains in-frame clones only, with some absent. The sample lists 300,000 or so clones, around an eighth occurring once. A note on this clone: What it binds is unknown. The sample holds other DNA sequences that translate to the same CDR3.

It was via CD45RO/CCR7/CD25/CD127/CD95/CD27 that CD4+ naive, central memory, regulatory and stem cell-like memory cells were sorted. The source is a woman between 18 and 29 years old with type 1 diabetes. Material: naive CD4+ T cells from blood. The chain couples TRBV15 to TRBJ2-5, with D unclear. The CDR3 sequence: CATSRDRGTQYF. CDR3 sequence (DNA): TGTGCCACCAGCAGAGATCGCGGGACCCAGTACTTC.